The rows below give T cell receptor beta chains drawn from one sample of a study of PD-L1 blockade in urothelial cancer. Produced via immunoSEQ multiplex PCR; TCRdb's table is partial and in-frame only. The sample includes tens of thousands of clones, roughly 90% of them seen just once. The material sequenced was PBMCs, taken around atezolizumab (anti-PD-L1) treatment. These receptors all stem from a man in his sixties with urothelial cancer. CDR3s include the opening cysteine and the closing phenylalanine or tryptophan.

CDR3aa: CATERTANTEAFF; v_gene: TRBV10-3; j_gene: TRBJ1-1
CDR3aa: CASSLRQADYEQYF; v_gene: TRBV27; j_gene: TRBJ2-7
CDR3aa: CAWSALAIYNEQFF; v_gene: TRBV30; j_gene: TRBJ2-1
CDR3aa: CASSRENTGELFF; v_gene: TRBV6-4; j_gene: TRBJ2-2
CDR3aa: CAISDTSDEQYF; v_gene: TRBV10-3; j_gene: TRBJ2-7
CDR3aa: CASSQSGGRDTQYF; v_gene: TRBV4-1; j_gene: TRBJ2-3
CDR3aa: CASSARTGGYTEAFF; v_gene: TRBV6-1; j_gene: TRBJ1-1
CDR3aa: CASRTGSVYGYTF; v_gene: TRBV6-5; j_gene: TRBJ1-2
CDR3aa: CATSRPPGSSGNTIYF; v_gene: TRBV15; j_gene: TRBJ1-3
CDR3aa: CAISPGLAGESNTQYF; v_gene: TRBV10-3; j_gene: TRBJ2-3
CDR3aa: CASSLLTSTDTQYF; v_gene: TRBV5-4; j_gene: TRBJ2-3
CDR3aa: CAIRAGVWDSPLHF; v_gene: TRBV10-3; j_gene: TRBJ1-6
CDR3aa: CASSGDPGGWETQYF; v_gene: TRBV6-1; j_gene: TRBJ2-5
CDR3aa: CSVSGGTRNIQYF; v_gene: TRBV29-1; j_gene: TRBJ2-4
CDR3aa: CASRPTDSYNSPLHF; v_gene: TRBV11-2; j_gene: TRBJ1-6
CDR3aa: CASRTAGGTGELFF; v_gene: TRBV6-5; j_gene: TRBJ2-2
CDR3aa: CASSPRGDHGDEQYF; v_gene: TRBV2; j_gene: TRBJ2-7
CDR3aa: CASSHRPRQGASNQPQHF; v_gene: TRBV4-1; j_gene: TRBJ1-5
CDR3aa: CASSPRRGFGNIQYF; v_gene: TRBV27; j_gene: TRBJ2-4
CDR3aa: CASSETANSPLHF; v_gene: TRBV19; j_gene: TRBJ1-6
CDR3aa: CAWRFAGSGETQYF; v_gene: TRBV30; j_gene: TRBJ2-5
CDR3aa: CASSTPGGETEAFF; v_gene: TRBV5-1; j_gene: TRBJ1-1
CDR3aa: CASSRDSKRSSYNEQFF; v_gene: TRBV2; j_gene: TRBJ2-1